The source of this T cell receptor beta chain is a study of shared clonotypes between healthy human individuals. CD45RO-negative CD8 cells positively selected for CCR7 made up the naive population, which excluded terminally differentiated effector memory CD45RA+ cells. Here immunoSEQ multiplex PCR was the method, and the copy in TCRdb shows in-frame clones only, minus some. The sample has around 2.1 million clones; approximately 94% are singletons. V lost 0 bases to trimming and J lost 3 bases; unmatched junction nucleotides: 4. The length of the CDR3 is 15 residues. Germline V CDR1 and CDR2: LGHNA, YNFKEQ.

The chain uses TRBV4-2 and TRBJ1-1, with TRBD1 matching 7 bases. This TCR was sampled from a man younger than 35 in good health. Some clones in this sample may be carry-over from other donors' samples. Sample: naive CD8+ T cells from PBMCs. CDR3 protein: CASSQEDRDHTEAFF. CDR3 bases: TGTGCCAGCAGCCAAGAAGACAGGGACCACACTGAAGCTTTCTTT.